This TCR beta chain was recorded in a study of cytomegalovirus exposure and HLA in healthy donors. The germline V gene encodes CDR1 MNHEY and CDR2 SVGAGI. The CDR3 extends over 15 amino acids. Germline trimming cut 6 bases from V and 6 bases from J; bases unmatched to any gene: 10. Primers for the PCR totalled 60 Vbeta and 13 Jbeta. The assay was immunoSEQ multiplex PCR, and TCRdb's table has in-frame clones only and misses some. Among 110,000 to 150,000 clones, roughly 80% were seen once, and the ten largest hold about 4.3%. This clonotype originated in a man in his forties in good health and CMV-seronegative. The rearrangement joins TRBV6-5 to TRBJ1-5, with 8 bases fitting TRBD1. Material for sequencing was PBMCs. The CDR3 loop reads CASRPRTGQLQPQHF. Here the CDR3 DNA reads TGTGCCAGCAGGCCGAGGACAGGGCAACTTCAGCCCCAGCATTTT.